The rows below give T cell receptor beta chains drawn from one sample of a study of graft-versus-host responses after intestinal transplantation. Generated by immunoSEQ multiplex PCR, the TCRdb table keeps only in-frame clones and is missing some. The sample lists about 21,000 clones; 55% to 70% were seen once. The sample consisted of alloreactive CD4+ T cells from a mixed lymphocyte reaction culture, taken before intestinal transplant. These receptors all stem from a human patient who received an intestinal transplant. Each CDR3 is given with its conserved first and last residue. The order of the fields is clone size, J gene, D gene, V gene, CDR3 DNA, CDR3 protein. The D gene is left open where the match is weak. Only some rows state a clone size, as once, few, many or a class for expanded clones.

NA,TRBJ2-7,NA,TRBV2,TGTGCCAGCGGGGGGACGGAACCCTACGAGCAGTACTTC,CASGGTEPYEQYF
once,TRBJ2-3,TRBD2,TRBV5-1,TGCGCCAGCAGCTTGGAGGTAGGGTCTAGCGGGAGTGGCATGGAGGCGCAGTATTTT,CASSLEVGSSGSGMEAQYF
few,TRBJ2-1,NA,TRBV7-2,TGTGCCAGCAGCTTAAGCGTGGCTACTAGCTACAATGAGCAGTTCTTC,CASSLSVATSYNEQFF
NA,TRBJ1-1,NA,TRBV2,TGTGCCAGCAGTCCGGAGATGAACACTGAAGCTTTCTTT,CASSPEMNTEAFF
NA,TRBJ1-2,NA,TRBV19,TGTGCCAGTAGTATGTCAGGCATCTATGGCTACACCTTC,CASSMSGIYGYTF
NA,TRBJ2-7,TRBD2,TRBV12-5,TGTGCTAGTGGTTTGACTAGCGGGGGGGCCTTTGGCGAGCAGTACTTC,CASGLTSGGAFGEQYF
NA,TRBJ2-5,NA,TRBV9,TGTGCCAGCAGCGTAGGAAGCGGTCCTCAAGAGACCCAGTACTTC,CASSVGSGPQETQYF
once,TRBJ2-7,NA,TRBV7-2,TGTGCCAGCAGCTTAAATGCAGCGGGCTCCTACGAGCAGTACTTC,CASSLNAAGSYEQYF
NA,TRBJ1-5,NA,TRBV19,TGTGCCAGTAGCCTGACAGGCGGCCCGGGCCAGCCCCAGCATTTT,CASSLTGGPGQPQHF
NA,TRBJ2-3,NA,TRBV29-1,TGCAGCGTTGAAACAGCTACAGATACGCAGTATTTT,CSVETATDTQYF
NA,TRBJ2-7,NA,TRBV2,TGTGCCAGCAGGGGACAAGCCTACGAGCAGTACTTC,CASRGQAYEQYF
NA,TRBJ2-1,TRBD2,TRBV11-3,TGTGCCAGCAGCCCCGGTTTCCCAAGCGGGGGTCGTTACAATGAGCAGTTCTTC,CASSPGFPSGGRYNEQFF
NA,TRBJ2-5,NA,TRBV10-2,TGCGCCAGCAGGCCCTGGCGGGCACCACAAGAGACCCAGTACTTC,CASRPWRAPQETQYF
NA,TRBJ1-1,NA,TRBV7-8,TGTGCCAGCAGCCCCCATCAGGGGCCCACTGAAGCTTTCTTT,CASSPHQGPTEAFF
few,TRBJ2-2,TRBD1,TRBV6-1,TGTGCCAGCTTCACAGGGGGAGGTCACACCGGGGAGCTGTTTTTT,CASFTGGGHTGELFF
few,TRBJ1-6,NA,TRBV6-5,TGTGCCAGCAGTTACCGGAATTCACCCCTCCACTTT,CASSYRNSPLHF
NA,TRBJ1-5,TRBD1,TRBV28,TGTGCCAGCAGTTTCCGCCTAGGGACAGGCAATCAGCCCCAGCATTTT,CASSFRLGTGNQPQHF
few,TRBJ1-1,NA,TRBV30,TGTGCCTGGTCCCAGGACACTGAAGCTTTCTTT,CAWSQDTEAFF
NA,TRBJ2-1,TRBD2,TRBV5-1,TGCGCCAGCAGCTTGACGATAGCGGGAGTAAATGAGCAGTTCTTC,CASSLTIAGVNEQFF
NA,TRBJ2-1,NA,TRBV7-3,TGTGCCAGCAGCTTAGGGGGCTCTAGCTCCTACAATGAGCAGTTCTTC,CASSLGGSSSYNEQFF
NA,TRBJ1-2,NA,TRBV6-1,TGTGCCAGCAGTGAGTTGAGAAAACAGTGGATTGGCTACACCTTC,CASSELRKQWIGYTF
few,TRBJ2-7,NA,TRBV5-6,TGTGCCAGCAGCTTTCCGGGATACGAGCAGTACTTC,CASSFPGYEQYF
NA,TRBJ1-1,NA,TRBV7-2,TGTGCCAGCAGCCCGCAAGCTAGGAACACTGAAGCTTTCTTT,CASSPQARNTEAFF
NA,TRBJ2-3,NA,TRBV6-1,TGTGCCAGCAGTCCCAGGGTCAGCACAGATACGCAGTATTTT,CASSPRVSTDTQYF
NA,TRBJ1-1,NA,TRBV6-5,TGTGCCAGCAGTACCCCAGGGAAAGCTTTCTTT,CASSTPGKAFF
NA,TRBJ2-7,NA,TRBV7-9,TGTGCCACACTCAAAGGCGGGGGCAACGAGCAGTACTTC,CATLKGGGNEQYF
NA,TRBJ1-3,NA,TRBV7-2,TGTGCCAGCAGCTTAGATCGGGGAAGCTCTGGAAACACCATATATTTT,CASSLDRGSSGNTIYF
few,TRBJ2-2,TRBD1,TRBV19,TGTGCCAGTACCCGCCGGGACAGAGTCACCGGGGAGCTGTTTTTT,CASTRRDRVTGELFF
NA,TRBJ2-5,TRBD2,TRBV2,TGTGCCAGCAGGACTAGCGGGAGGGGGGGTCAAGAGACCCAGTACTTC,CASRTSGRGGQETQYF
once,TRBJ1-1,NA,TRBV7-2,TGTGCCAGCAGCTTGCAACAGGTGAACACTGAAGCTTTCTTT,CASSLQQVNTEAFF
NA,TRBJ2-5,NA,TRBV30,TGTGCCTGGAGTGTACGGGAAGGGAGAGAGACCCAGTACTTC,CAWSVREGRETQYF
once,TRBJ1-1,NA,TRBV10-3,TGTGCCATCAGTGACCTTAATGCGATAGCCCGTCACACTGAAGCTTTCTTT,CAISDLNAIARHTEAFF
NA,TRBJ1-2,TRBD1,TRBV5-1,TGCGCCAGCAGCCAACAGGGGGCTGATGGCTACACCTTC,CASSQQGADGYTF
NA,TRBJ2-1,TRBD2,TRBV7-9,TGTGCCAGCAGCCTCGGACTAGGTTACTACAATGAGCAGTTCTTC,CASSLGLGYYNEQFF
once,TRBJ1-4,NA,TRBV4-3,TGCGCCAGCAGCCAAGAGGGAGCAGGACGAAAACTGTTTTTT,CASSQEGAGRKLFF
NA,TRBJ1-2,TRBD1,TRBV7-9,TGTGCCAGCAGCTCCGTAACGGGACAGGGAAAAGGGTATGGCTACACCTTC,CASSSVTGQGKGYGYTF
NA,TRBJ1-4,NA,TRBV7-9,TGTGCCAGCAGCTTCGCAGGGGCCGGGGAAAAACTGTTTTTT,CASSFAGAGEKLFF
NA,TRBJ2-1,TRBD2,TRBV2,TGTGCCAGCAGGGAAAGCGGGGGGGCGCGGGGTATTGGTGAGCAGTTCTTC,CASRESGGARGIGEQFF
NA,TRBJ2-7,TRBD1,TRBV5-6,TGTGCCAGCAGTATACTGACCGGGACAGGGTACGAGCAGTACTTC,CASSILTGTGYEQYF
few,TRBJ2-1,NA,TRBV10-1,TGCGCCACCACCCCGGGGACAAAGACCTTTGGTGAGCAGTTCTTC,CATTPGTKTFGEQFF
NA,TRBJ1-2,NA,TRBV19,TGTGCCAGTAGTATGGCCCTGCTGGGAAAGGGAGATGGCTACACCTTC,CASSMALLGKGDGYTF
NA,TRBJ2-7,NA,TRBV2,TGTGCCAGCAGGCGGGACAGCCCCTACGAGCAGTACTTC,CASRRDSPYEQYF
NA,TRBJ1-1,NA,TRBV29-1,TGCAGCGTTGGAAAGGCAGCTTTGACTCCTGAAGCTTTCTTT,CSVGKAALTPEAFF
few,TRBJ2-2,TRBD1,TRBV10-3,TGTGCCACCTATCCGGGACAGGGAAGGAAGGAGTTTACCGGGGAGCTGTTTTTT,CATYPGQGRKEFTGELFF
NA,TRBJ2-5,NA,TRBV18,TGTGCCAGCTCGCTAAACTGGGCCCCATGGACCCAGTACTTC,CASSLNWAPWTQYF
few,TRBJ2-7,NA,TRBV28,TGTGCCAGCAGTTCAGCGACTGCCTCGATCTACGAGCAGTACTTC,CASSSATASIYEQYF
NA,TRBJ2-7,TRBD2,TRBV27,TGTGCCAGCAGTCCACGACTAGCCCCAATTGACGAGCAGTACTTC,CASSPRLAPIDEQYF
few,TRBJ1-1,TRBD1,TRBV29-1,TGCAGCGCCAACAGACAGGGTGGGACTGAAGCTTTCTTT,CSANRQGGTEAFF
NA,TRBJ2-1,NA,TRBV7-2,TGTGCCAGCAGCTTAGTGGTAGGGTCTCTTCTCCGGGGTTACAATGAGCAGTTCTTC,CASSLVVGSLLRGYNEQFF
NA,TRBJ2-7,TRBD1,TRBV19,TGTGCCAGTAGTATAAGGGACAGTCCGATCGGGCAGTACTTC,CASSIRDSPIGQYF
few,TRBJ1-1,NA,TRBV30,TGTGCCTGGAGTTTCCTGAGGTTGAACACTGAAGCTTTCTTT,CAWSFLRLNTEAFF
NA,TRBJ1-4,NA,TRBV7-9,TGTGCCAGCAGATACCACGAGGGTGAAAAACTGTTTTTT,CASRYHEGEKLFF